This T cell receptor beta chain was profiled in a study of blood T cell repertoires in COVID-19. Study background: From T cells, B-cell-depleted T cells, or PBMCs came the material, which was cDNA or gDNA.

Profiled with immunoSEQ multiplex PCR; TCRdb holds only in-frame clones, not every one. The sample records about 230,000 clones, roughly 88% being singletons. Between the trimmed V and J ends, which lost 1 base and 5 bases, there was a span of 9 bases. The germline V gene has CDR1 SGHRS and CDR2 YFSETQ. The CDR3 length is 13 residues. This receptor was identified in a man aged 40-49 years who had recovered from COVID-19. The rearrangement uses TRBV5-1 and TRBJ1-1; tentatively, D is TRBD1 (5 bases). The sequencing input was peripheral blood. CDR3 in DNA: TGCGCCAGCAGCTTGCAGGAGGGGACTGAAGCTTTCTTT. It translates to CASSLQEGTEAFF.